One sample yielded the 15 T cell receptor beta chains listed below, sequenced in a study of blood T cell repertoires in COVID-19. TCRdb's copy holds only in-frame clones and misses some; the assay was immunoSEQ multiplex PCR. The sample records 360,000 or so clones, about nine tenths being singletons. Sequencing was done on a sample of PBMCs or T cells enriched from blood (not recorded which). These receptor sequences come from a woman in her thirties who had been exposed to COVID-19.

The table lists this clone with a few counts. This chain joins TRBV11-3 and TRBJ2-7; D call uncertain. With 1 base removed from V and 3 bases from J, the gap between germline ends came to 4 bases. The CDR3 consists of 12 residues. CDR1 is SGHNT, CDR2 YENEEA, per germline. CDR3: CASSLVHYEQYF. CDR3 coding DNA: TGTGCCAGCAGCTTAGTCCACTACGAGCAGTACTTC.

The V gene is TRBV5-1, the J gene TRBJ2-3; 13 bases match TRBD2. Germline CDR1 SGHRS, CDR2 YFSETQ. This CDR3 is built from 16 residues. V was pared by 0 bases and J by 4 bases, with 2 bases of the junction left unmatched. This CDR3 reads CASSLGTSGSADTQYF. The CDR3 coding sequence is TGCGCCAGCAGCTTGGGGACTAGCGGGAGTGCAGATACGCAGTATTTT.

This clone occurred once. This CDR3 reads CASSPQGSTGELFF. In nucleotides, the CDR3 is TGTGCCAGTAGTCCGCAGGGGAGCACCGGGGAGCTGTTTTTT. The V and J genes are TRBV19 and TRBJ2-2; maybe TRBD1 (6 bases). The germline V gene has CDR1 LNHDA and CDR2 SQIVND (reference sequence). The CDR3 is 14 residues long. V lost 5 bases to trimming and J lost 4 bases, with 11 bases between them. Complete variable domain (other parts from reference TRBV19 and TRBJ2-2): DGGITQSPKYLFRKEGQNVTLSCEQNLNHDAMYWYRQDPGQGLRLIYYSQIVNDFQKGDIAEGYSVSREKKESFPLTVTSAQKNPTAFYLCASSPQGSTGELFFGEGSRLTVL.

The chain couples TRBV9 to TRBJ2-3; D gene uncertain. The CDR3 has 13 amino acids. Germline values: CDR1 SGDLS, CDR2 YYNGEE. V was cut by 4 bases and J by 2 bases, with 8 bases left in between. CDR3 protein: CASSLSPTDTQYF. The CDR3 region has the DNA TGTGCCAGCAGCCTTTCCCCCACAGATACGCAGTATTTT.

The V call is TRBV18, the J call TRBJ1-4; maybe TRBD1 (6 bases). The CDR3 consists of 15 residues. Germline CDR1 KGHSH, CDR2 LQKENI. Trimming pared 2 bases from V and 5 bases from J, leaving 12 bases between. CDR3 nucleotide sequence: TGTGCCAGCTCACCATCGTACAGGGAGAATGAAAAACTGTTTTTT. Translation: CASSPSYRENEKLFF.

V usage is TRBV15 and J usage is TRBJ1-2, with a weak D call TRBD1 (6 bases). Trimming removed 5 bases at V and 7 bases at J, with 20 bases between. This CDR3 has 15 residues. Germline V gene data show CDR1 as LNHNV and CDR2 as YYDKDF (reference sequence). The CDR3 sequence is CATSPHDRQVFGYTF. DNA for the CDR3: TGTGCCACCAGCCCCCACGACAGGCAAGTGTTTGGCTACACCTTC.

This rearrangement joins TRBV29-1 to TRBJ2-7, with 10 bases identical to TRBD2. Per germline, CDR1 SQVTM and CDR2 ANQGSEA. Trimming took 4 bases from V and 5 from J; bases not matched to a gene: 11. CDR3 length: 15 residues. CDR3 bases: TGCAGCGTTGCTAGCGGGAGCTTTTACAAGGACGAGCAGTACTTC. It encodes CSVASGSFYKDEQYF.

The chain combines TRBV27 with TRBJ2-7, with 13 bases lining up with TRBD2. There are 17 residues in the CDR3. Per germline, CDR1 MNHEY and CDR2 SMNVEV (reference sequence). The junction had 8 bases not matched to a gene; V was cut back by 6 bases and J by 0 bases. CDR3 nucleotide sequence: TGTGCCAGCAGGCCGACGGGACTAGCGGGGACCTCCTACGAGCAGTACTTC. Translating it yields CASRPTGLAGTSYEQYF.

The chain is built from TRBV19 and TRBJ2-7; 10 positions match TRBD2. CDR1 is LNHDA, CDR2 SQIVND, per germline (reference sequence). V gave up 8 bases and J gave up 5 bases; unmatched junction bases: 12. CDR3 length: 15 amino acids. CDR3 bases: TGTGCCAGTGCAACTGCTAGCGGGAGTATCGACGAGCAGTACTTC. This encodes CASATASGSIDEQYF.

This clone has just a few counts. The chain has TRBV11-2 and TRBJ1-6, with 8 bases aligning to TRBD1. Losses at the gene ends were 0 bases for V and 9 bases for J; bases not matched to a gene: 7. The CDR3 has 16 amino acids. From germline, CDR1 is SGHAT and CDR2 FQNNGV. This chain's CDR3 is CASSLDSRQGASPLHF. CDR3 nucleotide sequence: TGTGCCAGCAGCTTAGATTCGCGGCAGGGGGCTTCACCCCTCCACTTT.

This chain joins TRBV6-5 and TRBJ2-5; possibly TRBD2 for D (6 bases). This CDR3 has 13 residues. Per germline, CDR1 MNHEY and CDR2 SVGAGI. V lost 2 bases and J lost 7, with 11 bases in between. The DNA for the CDR3 is TGTGCCAGCAGTTACGGGCGGGGAGGGACCCAGTACTTC. Protein: CASSYGRGGTQYF.

The J gene is TRBJ2-7, the V gene TRBV10-1, with TRBD1 identical over 7 bases. CDR3 length: 15 residues. Unmatched junction bases numbered 3, after V lost 0 bases and J lost 1 base. Germline CDR1 reads WNHNN; CDR2 reads SYGVQD (reference sequence). Here the CDR3 DNA reads TGCGCCAGCAGTGAGTCCGGGACAGCATCCTACGAGCAGTACTTC. Protein product: CASSESGTASYEQYF.

This rearrangement joins TRBV10-3 to TRBJ1-4; TRBD1 is a possible D gene (6 bases). The CDR3 spans 16 residues. Trimming removed 4 bases at V and 3 bases at J, with 15 bases between. CDR1 is ENHRY and CDR2 is SYGVKD in the germline V gene. The CDR3: CAISASAPGANEKLFF. The CDR3, as DNA: TGTGCCATCAGTGCGTCCGCCCCAGGGGCTAATGAAAAACTGTTTTTT.

The chain is built from TRBV7-3 and TRBJ1-2; a weak D match, TRBD1 (6 bases). The CDR3 runs to 13 residues. V was shortened by 3 bases and J by 12 bases, with 17 bases between the two germline ends. Germline V gene lookup returns CDR1 SGHTA and CDR2 FQGTGA. The CDR3 is CASSLGARGAHTF. CDR3 sequence (DNA): TGTGCCAGCAGCTTGGGGGCCCGGGGGGCACACACCTTC.

The CDR3: CASTVGGGHADTQYF. The CDR3 nucleotides are TGTGCCAGCACCGTGGGTGGGGGCCACGCAGATACGCAGTATTTT. The V gene is TRBV9, the J gene TRBJ2-3, with D possibly TRBD1 on 6 matching bases. The CDR3 runs 15 residues. Germline V gene sequence: CDR1 SGDLS, CDR2 YYNGEE. The V gene lost 6 bases and the J gene lost 4 bases, with 18 bases spanning the gap.